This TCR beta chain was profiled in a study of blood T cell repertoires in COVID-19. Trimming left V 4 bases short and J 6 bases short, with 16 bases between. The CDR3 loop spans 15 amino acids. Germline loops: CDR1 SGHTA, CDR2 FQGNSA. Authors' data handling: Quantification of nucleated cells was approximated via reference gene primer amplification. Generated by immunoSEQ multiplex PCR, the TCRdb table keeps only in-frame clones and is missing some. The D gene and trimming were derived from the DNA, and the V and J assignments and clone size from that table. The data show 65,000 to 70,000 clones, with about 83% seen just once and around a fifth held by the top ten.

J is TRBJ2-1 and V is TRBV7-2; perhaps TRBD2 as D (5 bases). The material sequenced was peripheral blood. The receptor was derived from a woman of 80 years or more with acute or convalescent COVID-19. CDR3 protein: CASSSGVRSTNEQFF. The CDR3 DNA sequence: TGTGCCAGCAGCTCCGGGGTCCGCTCGACCAATGAGCAGTTCTTC.